A selection of T cell receptor beta chains follows, all from one sample in a study of shared clonotypes between healthy human individuals. Sequencing used immunoSEQ multiplex PCR; TCRdb keeps in-frame clones, though not all of them. The table shows 800,000 to 950,000 clones, with 95% to 97% occurring only once. Sequencing input: naive CD8+ T cells sorted from blood. These receptors were collected from a man aged 25-40 years in good health. Both conserved end residues are trimmed from each CDR3. Each record gives: V gene, CDR3 length, J gene, CDR3 protein.

>TRBV13|11|TRBJ1-2
ASSQTSSYGYT
>TRBV10-2|16|TRBJ2-2
ASSGLAGERMDTGELF
>TRBV7-9|13|TRBJ2-1
ASSLVAVSYNEQF
>TRBV9|13|TRBJ2-1
ASSAGGTTDNEQF
>TRBV7-9|13|TRBJ2-7
ASSSDSGGPDEQY
>TRBV27|9|TRBJ2-7
ASSSSFEQY
>TRBV27|13|TRBJ2-7
ASSPARLAGDEQY
>TRBV7-2|14|TRBJ2-3
ASSLDRGGSTDTQY
>TRBV28|14|TRBJ2-7
ASSFAGEVRRYEQY
>TRBV7-6|13|TRBJ2-7
ASSLELAGAYEQY
>TRBV6-5|13|TRBJ2-1
ASSLSGAIGNEQF
>TRBV15|13|TRBJ1-5
ATSREGQGHQPQH
>TRBV28|11|TRBJ2-7
ASTLAGHYEQY
>TRBV5-6|12|TRBJ2-5
ASSWGQRKETQY
>TRBV28|14|TRBJ2-3
ASSLLTGDNTDTQY